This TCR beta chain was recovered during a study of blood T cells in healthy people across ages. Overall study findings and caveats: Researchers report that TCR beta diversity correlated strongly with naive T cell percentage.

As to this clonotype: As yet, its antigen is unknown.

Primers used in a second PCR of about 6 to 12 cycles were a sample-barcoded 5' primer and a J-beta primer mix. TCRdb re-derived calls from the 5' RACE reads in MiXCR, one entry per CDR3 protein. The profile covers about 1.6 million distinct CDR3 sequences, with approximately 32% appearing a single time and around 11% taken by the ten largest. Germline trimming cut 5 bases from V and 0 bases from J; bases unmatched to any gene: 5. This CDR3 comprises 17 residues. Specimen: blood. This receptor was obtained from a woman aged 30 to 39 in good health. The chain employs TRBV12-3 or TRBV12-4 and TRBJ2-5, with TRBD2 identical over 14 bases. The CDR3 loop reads CASSHGTSGGYQETQYF. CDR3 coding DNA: TGTGCCAGCAGTCACGGGACTAGCGGGGGATACCAAGAGACCCAGTACTTC.